Below, 27 T cell receptor beta chains from the same sample are listed, as sequenced in a study of T cells in Graves' hyperthyroidism and ophthalmopathy. RNA transcripts were the template for amplifying TCR beta CDR3 regions. The HTBI primer set served for first-round RT-PCR of the TCR CDR3. Each CDR3 protein gets one entry after TCRdb re-called the multiplex PCR reads with MiXCR. The sample yields 550,000 to 700,000 distinct CDR3 sequences, 40% to 55% seen once. Material for sequencing was peripheral blood or thyroid tissue (not recorded which). The receptors shown here come from an adult woman with Graves' disease, either hyperthyroidism or ophthalmopathy (not recorded which).

At least ten counts were recorded for this clonotype. The V and J genes are TRBV7-9 and TRBJ2-7; weak D call: TRBD2 (6 bases). The CDR3 extends over 12 amino acids. Germline lookup yields CDR1 SEHNR and CDR2 FQNEAQ (reference sequence). The V end lost 3 bases, the J end lost 7 bases, and 10 bases lay between the germline ends. The CDR3 region has the DNA TGTGCCAGCAGCTTTCCGGCGGGGGAGCAGTACTTC. This translates into CASSFPAGEQYF.

This chain links TRBV7-2 with TRBJ1-5; D possibly corresponds to TRBD1 (5 bases). The ends were cut back, 2 bases at V and 11 bases at J, with 19 bases in the middle. Germline assignment: CDR1 SGHTA and CDR2 FQGNSA. CDR3 length: 15 amino acids. The CDR3 sequence is CASSLNGMGGETQHF. The CDR3, as DNA: TGTGCCAGCAGCTTAAACGGGATGGGGGGGGAGACCCAGCATTTT.

The rearrangement joins TRBV7-8 to TRBJ2-2, with D maybe TRBD1 (5 bases). V dropped 0 bases and J dropped 4 bases, with 12 bases sitting between them. The CDR3 contains 16 residues. The germline V gene encodes CDR1 SGHVS and CDR2 FQNEAQ. This CDR3 is CASSLATGWATGELFF. The CDR3 DNA is TGTGCCAGCAGCTTAGCCACAGGATGGGCCACCGGGGAGCTGTTTTTT.

V gene TRBV9 combines with J gene TRBJ1-1; no firm D call. The CDR3 runs 14 residues. V lost 0 bases and J lost 7, with 13 bases in between. Germline V lookup: CDR1 SGDLS, CDR2 YYNGEE. DNA for the CDR3: TGTGCCAGCAGCGTAGCTGGCGGGGATGATGAAGCTTTCTTT. The encoded protein is CASSVAGGDDEAFF. Complete variable domain (other parts from reference TRBV9 and TRBJ1-1): DSGVTQTPKHLITATGQRVTLRCSPRSGDLSVYWYQQSLDQGLQFLIQYYNGEERAKGNILERFSAQQFPDLHSELNLSSLELGDSALYFCASSVAGGDDEAFFGQGTRLTVV.

This rearrangement joins TRBV19 to TRBJ1-5, with TRBD1 matching 10 bases. CDR1 and CDR2 from the germline V gene are LNHDA and SQIVND (reference sequence). With 3 bases clipped from V and 3 bases from J, the junction kept 5 bases outside the gene matches. The CDR3 runs to 16 residues. The CDR3 DNA reads TGTGCCAGTAGTATTTTCGGACAGGGGGTCAATCAGCCCCAGCATTTT. As protein: CASSIFGQGVNQPQHF.

The genes are TRBV2 and TRBJ1-6; the D gene is possibly TRBD1 (6 bases). CDR3 length: 13 amino acids. CDR1 is SNHLY, CDR2 FYNNEI, per germline. Trimming pared 7 bases from V and 9 bases from J, leaving 13 bases between. CDR3 region: CASKAQGTSPLHF. CDR3 coding DNA: TGTGCCAGCAAGGCACAGGGTACTTCACCCCTCCACTTT.

The chain uses TRBV15 and TRBJ2-7; D ambiguous. Germline loops: CDR1 LNHNV, CDR2 YYDKDF (reference sequence). V was cut by 3 bases and J by 7 bases, with 10 bases left in between. The CDR3 has 12 amino acids. As DNA, the CDR3 is TGTGCCACCAGCAGTGCGACCAGGGAGCAGTACTTC. Its protein is CATSSATREQYF.

V is TRBV12-3 or TRBV12-4 and J is TRBJ2-2; D unclear. Trimming left V 2 bases short and J 5 bases short, with 12 bases between. The CDR3 is made up of 15 amino acids. CDR3 amino acids: CASSLMADPTGELFF. DNA for the CDR3: TGTGCCAGCAGTTTAATGGCAGATCCGACCGGGGAGCTGTTTTTT.

Remarks on this clonotype: A read error may account for a junction end that differs from germline. J is TRBJ1-4 and V is TRBV7-9; D unclear. This CDR3 spans 13 amino acids. CDR1 SEHNR and CDR2 FQNEAQ come from the germline V gene (reference sequence). CDR3 sequence reads: CATSPGEEGKLFF. CDR3 in DNA: TGTGCCACCAGCCCAGGCGAAGAGGGAAAACTGTTTTTT.

This clonotype showed up many times. V is TRBV28 and J is TRBJ1-5; possible D gene TRBD1, 6 bases. This CDR3 is built from 15 residues. Germline V gives CDR1 MDHEN, CDR2 SYDVKM. V was cut by 2 bases and J by 2 bases, with 10 bases left in between. The CDR3 reads CASSLQEGGNQPQHF. The CDR3 DNA reads TGTGCCAGCAGTTTACAAGAGGGGGGCAATCAGCCCCAGCATTTT.

There are many counts of this clonotype. This rearrangement joins TRBV20-1 to TRBJ2-7; the match to TRBD1 covers 7 bases. Germline CDR1 is DFQATT and CDR2 is SNEGSKA (reference sequence). Trimming took 2 bases from V and 2 from J; bases not matched to a gene: 3. This CDR3 has 13 amino acids. As DNA, the CDR3 is TGCAGTGCTAGACTTGACAGGGCCTACGAGCAGTACTTC. It is translated as CSARLDRAYEQYF.

This clonotype showed up many times. The chain links TRBV24-1 to TRBJ1-5; 7 bases line up with TRBD1. Germline trimming cut 5 bases from V and 2 bases from J; bases unmatched to any gene: 2. The CDR3 is made up of 14 amino acids. In germline, CDR1 is KGHDR, CDR2 SFDVKD. The CDR3 DNA is TGTGCCACCAGTGCAGGGGGTCGCAATCAGCCCCAGCATTTT. Amino acids: CATSAGGRNQPQHF.

The count of this clonotype is one. The chain joins TRBV2 to TRBJ1-5; TRBD1 is a possible D gene (5 bases). Germline values: CDR1 SNHLY, CDR2 FYNNEI. The CDR3 extends over 18 amino acids. With 1 base removed from V and 2 bases from J, the gap between germline ends came to 18 bases. The CDR3 DNA follows: TGTGCCAGCAGTGAAGTGAGTGGGGCCAGTTCGGGCAATCAGCCCCAGCATTTT. It specifies CASSEVSGASSGNQPQHF.

This clonotype was recorded many times. CDR3 in DNA: TGTGCCAGCAGCTTAGATCAGGTCTATGGCTACACCTTC. Protein: CASSLDQVYGYTF. V usage is TRBV11-2 and J usage is TRBJ1-2; D is undetermined. The CDR3 length is 13 residues. Per the germline V gene, CDR1 is SGHAT and CDR2 is FQNNGV. Trimming took 0 bases from V and 4 from J, leaving 6 bases between them.

The chain joins TRBV3-1 to TRBJ1-5; no firm D call. Trimming removed 6 bases at V and 6 bases at J, with 12 bases between. This CDR3 region has 13 residues. CDR1 and CDR2 from the germline V gene are LGHDT and YNNKEL (reference sequence). The CDR3 region has the DNA TGTGCCAGCAGTTCCGTGGGGATTCAGCCCCAGCATTTT. This gives the protein CASSSVGIQPQHF. Based on the CDR3 plus reference TRBV3-1 and TRBJ1-5, the full variable domain is DTAVSQTPKYLVTQMGNDKSIKCEQNLGHDTMYWYKQDSKKFLKIMFSYNNKELIINETVPNRFSPKSPDKAHLNLHINSLELGDSAVYFCASSSVGIQPQHFGDGTRLSIL.

The chain has TRBV9 and TRBJ1-5; 8 nucleotides agree with TRBD1. Germline V gene sequence: CDR1 SGDLS, CDR2 YYNGEE. The length of the CDR3 is 13 residues. Germline trimming cut 4 bases from V and 14 bases from J; bases unmatched to any gene: 11. CDR3 amino acids: CASSPGQVAYEHF. The CDR3 DNA reads as TGTGCCAGCAGCCCGGGACAGGTAGCCTACGAGCATTTT.

The CDR3 nucleotides read TGTGCCAGCAGCCCCATGGGAGGCAGGGGGCAGGGTGAGCAGTACTTC. This translates into CASSPMGGRGQGEQYF. J is TRBJ2-7 and V is TRBV7-9; the match to TRBD1 covers 8 bases. CDR3 length: 16 amino acids. The germline V gene has CDR1 SEHNR and CDR2 FQNEAQ (reference sequence). The J segment lost 7 bases and the V segment lost 5 bases, leaving 16 bases of the junction unmatched.

Only a few counts were recorded for this clonotype. The rearrangement joins TRBV7-8 to TRBJ2-1; D is tentatively TRBD1 or TRBD2 (5 bases each). Per the germline V gene, CDR1 is SGHVS and CDR2 is FQNEAQ. Trimming cost V 2 bases and J 0 bases, with 14 bases left between them. This CDR3 is built from 17 residues. The CDR3 DNA reads TGTGCCAGCAGCTTACAAAGGGGACGGAGCTCCTACAATGAGCAGTTCTTC. The encoded protein is CASSLQRGRSSYNEQFF.

Ten or more counts support this clonotype. V and J are TRBV20-1 and TRBJ2-7; D is uncertain. Germline V lookup: CDR1 DFQATT, CDR2 SNEGSKA (reference sequence). V was pared by 3 bases and J by 4 bases, with 13 bases between. This CDR3 region has 13 residues. The CDR3 bases are TGCAGTGCTAGTTTTGGCGGATCTTACGAGCAGTACTTC. It codes for CSASFGGSYEQYF.

In its sample, this clonotype was seen many times. The V gene is TRBV5-6, the J gene TRBJ2-1, with 8 bases lining up with TRBD2. V was clipped by 2 bases and J by 5 bases; unmatched bases: 6. Germline values: CDR1 SGHDT, CDR2 YYEEEE. The CDR3 extends over 15 amino acids. The CDR3 reads CASSFPGLGDNEQFF. The CDR3 DNA sequence: TGTGCCAGCAGCTTCCCGGGACTAGGGGACAATGAGCAGTTCTTC.

This clonotype was recorded at least ten times. This chain uses TRBV29-1 with TRBJ1-2; maybe TRBD1 (5 bases). The germline V and J ends were trimmed by 6 bases and 4 bases, with 12 bases remaining between them. This CDR3 has 12 residues. CDR1 SQVTM and CDR2 ANQGSEA come from the germline V gene. CDR3 DNA sequence: TGCAGCGTCGGCGACAGCCTCTATGGCTACACCTTC. The encoded protein is CSVGDSLYGYTF.

This clonotype was counted at least ten times. The chain combines TRBV7-6 with TRBJ1-6, with no clear D. The length of the CDR3 is 14 residues. CDR1 is SGHVS, CDR2 FNYEAQ, per germline. Trimming shortened V by 5 bases and J by 8 bases, and 13 bases separated the two germline ends. The CDR3 bases are TGTGCCAGCAGCACCCGTCCAGGTGATTCACCCCTCCACTTT. Its protein product is CASSTRPGDSPLHF.

V is TRBV5-1 and J is TRBJ2-6; 7 bases line up with TRBD1. The trim removed 0 bases at V and 2 bases at J, leaving 8 bases unmatched. Germline CDR1 and CDR2: SGHRS and YFSETQ. This CDR3 is 18 amino acids long. The CDR3 bases are TGCGCCAGCAGCTTGGTCGCGACAGGGATCGCTGGGGCCAACGTCCTGACTTTC. It yields the protein CASSLVATGIAGANVLTF.

At least ten counts were recorded for this clonotype. This chain joins TRBV20-1 and TRBJ1-4; no clear D gene. Looked up from germline, CDR1 is DFQATT and CDR2 is SNEGSKA (reference sequence). V lost 3 bases to trimming and J lost 7 bases, with 12 bases between them. CDR3 length: 13 amino acids. For the CDR3, the DNA is TGCAGTGCTAGGATAAGGACTGTTGAAAAACTGTTTTTT. This translates into CSARIRTVEKLFF.

This clonotype was observed at least ten times. This chain joins TRBV20-1 and TRBJ1-1; 9 bases align to TRBD1. CDR3 length equals 14 residues. The V gene's germline CDR1 is DFQATT and CDR2 SNEGSKA (reference sequence). The ends lost 5 bases at V and 5 bases at J; junction bases unmatched: 9. Here the CDR3 DNA reads TGCAGTGCTCAAAACAGGGGGCTGGGGACTGAAGCTTTCTTT. This sequence encodes CSAQNRGLGTEAFF.

J is TRBJ1-2 and V is TRBV7-8; D not resolved. Germline values: CDR1 SGHVS, CDR2 FQNEAQ. Between the trimmed V and J ends, which lost 5 bases and 7 bases, there was a span of 20 bases. The length of the CDR3 is 15 residues. Here the CDR3 DNA reads TGTGCCAGCAGCCTTAGAATGGGTGGCAGGACTGGCTACACCTTC. Its protein product is CASSLRMGGRTGYTF.

The chain employs TRBV2 and TRBJ1-3; D is ambiguous. Trimming stripped 6 bases from V and 10 bases from J, with 19 bases between. Germline V gene lookup returns CDR1 SNHLY and CDR2 FYNNEI. There are 14 residues in the CDR3. The CDR3 nucleotides are TGTGCCAGCAGCTCAGGCAGGTACCAAGAGACCATATATTTT. This translates into CASSSGRYQETIYF.